This entry lists 25 T cell receptor beta chains sequenced from one sample in a study of CD8 T cells in ankylosing spondylitis. Regarding the study as a whole: Blood from ankylosing spondylitis patients appeared to carry a characteristic roughly eight-variant TCR beta motif.

TCRdb re-called the 5' RACE reads with MiXCR, one entry per CDR3 protein. The sample shows more than 400,000 distinct CDR3 sequences, approximately 5.3% of them seen only once. No cognate antigen is known for these TCRs. The sample was blood, either unsorted or a sorted T cell fraction (not recorded which). The receptors were gathered from a male donor with ankylosing spondylitis.

V and J are TRBV29-1 and TRBJ1-1; 7 nucleotides agree with TRBD1. The trim removed 7 bases at V and 3 bases at J, leaving 2 bases unmatched. CDR1 and CDR2 (germline): SQVTM, ANQGSEA. CDR3 size: 11 residues. CDR3 loop: CSGGTDTEAFF. The CDR3 DNA reads TGCAGCGGGGGGACAGACACTGAAGCTTTCTTT.

This clonotype occurred many times. The chain joins TRBV20-1 to TRBJ1-1, with TRBD1 matching 8 bases. This CDR3 region has 17 residues. The germline V gene encodes CDR1 DFQATT and CDR2 SNEGSKA (reference sequence). V lost 1 base to trimming and J lost 3 bases; unmatched junction nucleotides: 13. CDR3 sequence reads: CSARGITGGDSDTEAFF. In nucleotides, the CDR3 is TGCAGTGCTAGAGGTATAACAGGGGGTGATAGCGACACTGAAGCTTTCTTT.

This clonotype was seen many times. The chain recombines TRBV4-3 with TRBJ2-7; no clear D. Trimming took off 1 base at V and 1 base at J, with 11 bases between the two ends. The CDR3 contains 15 residues. The germline V gene has CDR1 LGHNA and CDR2 YSLEER. The CDR3 nucleotides are TGCGCCAGCAGCCAAGGCGCCTACACTTCCTACGAGCAGTACTTC. This encodes CASSQGAYTSYEQYF.

There are a few counts of this clonotype. The J gene is TRBJ2-1, the V gene TRBV2; 13 bases are shared with TRBD2. V was clipped by 6 bases and J by 0 bases; unmatched bases: 2. The CDR3 is 16 residues long. CDR1 is SNHLY and CDR2 is FYNNEI in the germline V gene. The chain's CDR3 is CASRGTSGASYNEQFF. In DNA form, the CDR3 reads TGTGCCAGCAGGGGGACTAGCGGGGCCTCCTACAATGAGCAGTTCTTC.

This clonotype was picked up many times. The rearrangement links TRBV20-1 to TRBJ2-3; 8 bases align to TRBD2. The CDR3 loop spans 16 amino acids. The V gene end was trimmed by 5 bases and the J gene end by 5 bases; junction bases not matched to a gene: 15. CDR1 is DFQATT and CDR2 is SNEGSKA in the germline V gene (reference sequence). The CDR3 loop is CSASPYGSGTGDTQYF. DNA of the CDR3: TGCAGTGCTTCTCCCTATGGTAGCGGGACGGGAGATACGCAGTATTTT.

Comments on this clonotype: A read error may be the cause here, since a much bigger clone is one base away. V usage is TRBV5-5 and J usage is TRBJ1-1; D unclear. Per the germline V gene, CDR1 is SGHKS and CDR2 is YYEKEE (reference sequence). The CDR3 extends over 14 amino acids. Deletions cut 4 bases from V and 1 base from J, with 11 bases between. The CDR3 DNA reads as TGTGCCAGCAGCACCTGGCCCAGGAACACTGAAGCTTTCTTT. Translating gives CASSTWPRNTEAFF.

This clonotype came up many times. V is TRBV20-1 and J is TRBJ2-3; D not certain. The CDR3 is made up of 14 amino acids. With 0 bases removed from V and 1 base from J, the gap between germline ends came to 8 bases. CDR1 is DFQATT, CDR2 SNEGSKA, per germline (reference sequence). In DNA, the CDR3 is TGCAGTGCTAGAGATGGGCGCGGCACAGATACGCAGTATTTT. This codes for CSARDGRGTDTQYF.

Of note for this clonotype: This may arise from a read error, as a much more abundant clone is one base away. The V gene is TRBV9, the J gene TRBJ2-3, with 10 positions matching TRBD2. The trim removed 7 bases at V and 4 bases at J, leaving 9 bases unmatched. CDR1 is SGDLS, CDR2 YYNGEE, per germline. CDR3 length: 15 amino acids. This CDR3 reads CASCPAGGIPDTQYF. CDR3 sequence (DNA): TGTGCCAGCTGCCCAGCGGGGGGGATCCCAGATACGCAGTATTTT.

This clonotype showed up many times. V usage is TRBV27 and J usage is TRBJ1-1, with D possibly matching TRBD1 (5 bases). The V gene lost 7 bases and the J gene lost 1 base, with 13 bases spanning the gap. Germline V gene data show CDR1 as MNHEY and CDR2 as SMNVEV (reference sequence). This CDR3 spans 14 amino acids. The CDR3 coding sequence is TGTGCCAGCAACCCGGGACGGGGGAACACTGAAGCTTTCTTT. Translation: CASNPGRGNTEAFF.

This clonotype was seen at least ten times. CDR3: CASSKPGNTIYF. CDR3 nucleotides: TGTGCCAGCAGCAAACCTGGAAACACCATATATTTT. This chain connects TRBV6-6 to TRBJ1-3; D is ambiguous. The V end was cut by 6 bases, the J end by 2 bases, with 5 bases between. This CDR3 has 12 residues. Looked up from germline, CDR1 is MNHNY and CDR2 is SVGAGI (reference sequence).

The sample holds many counts of this clonotype. The chain joins TRBV29-1 to TRBJ2-7, with D hard to call. The germline V gene encodes CDR1 SQVTM and CDR2 ANQGSEA. V was clipped by 6 bases and J by 5 bases, with 14 bases between them. The CDR3 is 12 amino acids. The CDR3 coding sequence is TGCAGCGTGTCGTCGGTAAGAAACGAGCAGTACTTC. This translates into CSVSSVRNEQYF.

This clonotype was found many times. The CDR3 region is CASSPQGTDNSPLHF. The CDR3 DNA sequence: TGTGCCAGCTCACCCCAGGGGACGGATAATTCACCCCTCCACTTT. The chain employs TRBV18 and TRBJ1-6; maybe TRBD1 (6 bases). Trimming took off 3 bases at V and 5 bases at J, with 11 bases between the two ends. Germline V gene data show CDR1 as KGHSH and CDR2 as LQKENI. The CDR3 runs to 15 residues. Variable domain in full (rest from reference TRBV18 and TRBJ1-6): NAGVMQNPRHLVRRRGQEARLRCSPMKGHSHVYWYRQLPEEGLKFMVYLQKENIIDESGMPKERFSAEFPKEGPSILRIQQVVRGDSAAYFCASSPQGTDNSPLHFGNGTRLTVT.

In its sample, this clonotype was seen many times. The chain's CDR3 is CASSLGPHQETQYF. CDR3 sequence (DNA): TGTGCCAGCAGCTTAGGACCCCACCAAGAGACCCAGTACTTC. The rearrangement uses TRBV7-2 and TRBJ2-5; no reliable D call. The CDR3 has 14 amino acids. Trimming removed 1 base from V and 0 bases from J, with 6 bases in between. The germline CDR1 and CDR2 sequences are SGHTA and FQGNSA.

This clonotype was seen repeatedly, ten times or more. This chain connects TRBV6-4 to TRBJ2-3, with D perhaps TRBD2 (6 bases). The CDR3 spans 15 residues. V was clipped by 3 bases and J by 2 bases, with 12 bases between them. Germline-derived CDR1 and CDR2 are MRHNA and SNTAGT. CDR3 sequence: CASSDFSGPTDTQYF. Here the CDR3 DNA reads TGTGCCAGCAGTGATTTTAGCGGACCCACAGATACGCAGTATTTT.

The table lists this clonotype with many counts. The chain employs TRBV5-1 and TRBJ2-4; the D is unclear. CDR3 length equals 13 residues. Between the trimmed V and J ends, which lost 5 bases and 8 bases, there was a span of 14 bases. Germline CDR1 reads SGHRS; CDR2 reads YFSETQ. The CDR3 DNA follows: TGCGCCAGCAGTTTCAGCCACCTAGACATTCAGTACTTC. Translating gives CASSFSHLDIQYF.

This clonotype was observed at least ten times. This sequence joins TRBV5-1 and TRBJ1-1, with unresolved D. Germline CDR1 SGHRS, CDR2 YFSETQ. The ends were cut back, 0 bases at V and 7 bases at J, with 10 bases in the middle. The CDR3 loop spans 13 amino acids. The CDR3 loop is CASSLEEQSEAFF. CDR3 in DNA: TGCGCCAGCAGCTTGGAGGAGCAGAGTGAAGCTTTCTTT.

This clonotype was counted at least ten times. The genes are TRBV7-9 and TRBJ2-5, with D tentatively TRBD1 or TRBD2 (5 bases each). The germline CDR1 and CDR2 sequences are SEHNR and FQNEAQ (reference sequence). This CDR3 spans 11 amino acids. The V and J ends lost 6 bases and 5 bases respectively, with 7 bases between them. DNA for the CDR3: TGTGCCAGCAGTTGGGGGGAGACCCAGTACTTC. Its translation: CASSWGETQYF.

V gene TRBV3-1 combines with J gene TRBJ1-2; the D is unclear. Trimming cost V 1 base and J 4 bases, with 10 bases left between them. Germline V gene data show CDR1 as LGHDT and CDR2 as YNNKEL (reference sequence). The CDR3 is 14 amino acids. This CDR3 reads CASSQVGVFYGYTF. CDR3 DNA: TGTGCCAGCAGCCAAGTCGGAGTTTTCTATGGCTACACCTTC.

To note about this clonotype: An end of the junction differs from the germline gene, which may be a read error. The rearrangement joins TRBV20-1 to TRBJ2-7, with D perhaps matching TRBD1 or TRBD2 (5 bases each). The length of the CDR3 is 16 residues. Germline loops: CDR1 DFQATT, CDR2 SNEGSKA (reference sequence). The CDR3 protein is CCATSPSDRSGYEQYF. The DNA for the CDR3 is TGCTGTGCGACTTCCCCATCAGACAGAAGCGGTTACGAGCAGTACTTC.

This clonotype has at least ten counts. The V and J genes are TRBV6-5 and TRBJ2-1; D is possibly TRBD1 (6 bases). The germline V gene has CDR1 MNHEY and CDR2 SVGAGI. Trimming pared 0 bases from V and 4 bases from J, leaving 7 bases between. The CDR3 extends over 14 amino acids. This CDR3 reads CASSYSQGYNEQFF. In nucleotides, the CDR3 is TGTGCCAGCAGTTACTCACAGGGATACAATGAGCAGTTCTTC.

This clonotype was detected ten times or more. The chain joins TRBV6-5 to TRBJ1-1; maybe TRBD1 (5 bases). This CDR3 spans 13 amino acids. The V gene lost 4 bases and the J gene lost 8 bases, with 14 bases spanning the gap. Germline V CDR1 and CDR2: MNHEY, SVGAGI. CDR3 loop: CASSSHTGSEAFF. The CDR3 nucleotides are TGTGCCAGCAGTTCCCACACAGGCTCAGAAGCTTTCTTT.

At least ten counts were recorded for this clonotype. The gene calls are TRBV12-3 or TRBV12-4 and TRBJ1-2; D ambiguous. CDR3 length equals 12 residues. The V and J ends lost 3 bases and 7 bases respectively, with 9 bases between them. As DNA, the CDR3 is TGTGCCAGCAGTTTTGGGATGGGTGGCTACACCTTC. It translates to CASSFGMGGYTF.

This clonotype occurred many times. Compared with germline, one end of the junction differs, possibly owing to a read error. The CDR3 DNA follows: TGCGCCAGCAGCTTGGGCGGGGAGAGCAATCAGCCCCAGCATTTT. Translating it yields CASSLGGESNQPQHF. The V gene is TRBV11-2, the J gene TRBJ1-5; no clear D gene. This CDR3 is 15 amino acids long. CDR1 SGHAT and CDR2 FQNNGV come from the germline V gene.

This clonotype was counted only a few times. V usage is TRBV4-1 and J usage is TRBJ1-2, with TRBD1 as a possible D gene (5 bases). The ends were cut back, 1 base at V and 2 bases at J, with 23 bases in the middle. CDR3 length: 19 amino acids. Germline V gives CDR1 MGHRA, CDR2 YSYEKL. The CDR3 DNA reads as TGCGCCAGCAGCCAAGGACCGAGGGGACGCCTTGCCGCAAACTATGGCTACACCTTC. This codes for CASSQGPRGRLAANYGYTF.

In this sample, this clonotype turned up many times. The chain links TRBV27 to TRBJ1-1; TRBD1 might be the D (6 bases). This CDR3 contains 16 residues. The V gene lost 6 bases and the J gene lost 0 bases, with 17 bases spanning the gap. The V gene's germline CDR1 is MNHEY and CDR2 SMNVEV (reference sequence). As DNA, the CDR3 is TGTGCCAGCAGCCACAGGGCCCTCTACCTGAACACTGAAGCTTTCTTT. Its protein is CASSHRALYLNTEAFF.